This TCR beta chain was sequenced for a study of T cells in Graves' hyperthyroidism and ophthalmopathy (dated by TCRdb to about 2019). Broadly, across the study: Peripheral blood was sampled at the time of initial diagnosis, prior to any treatment. For training and testing, the approximately 92 patients in the discovery cohort were randomly divided in a 7:3 ratio. Following sampling, methimazole starting at 30 mg daily was given to hyperthyroidism patients, and high-dose intravenous methylprednisolone was given to ophthalmopathy patients. To identify distinguishing TCR V-J signatures, a discovery cohort of 100 or so patients was used, comprising some 45 with Graves' ophthalmopathy and 57 with stable Graves' hyperthyroidism. In several Graves' hyperthyroidism patients, the study also compared T-cell repertoires from thyroid tissue with T-cell repertoires from blood. Prospective prediction of ophthalmopathy was tested in an independent validation cohort consisting of fewer than 20 hyperthyroidism patients and 15 or so patients who later progressed to ophthalmopathy. According to the paper, TCR Vbeta CDR3 sequencing was carried out on 135 peripheral blood samples, which came from about 45 ophthalmopathy, approximately 78 hyperthyroidism and roughly 17 progressor patients.

On the study overall, not on this receptor specifically: Most expanded thyroid clonotypes (frequency above 0.001) were also detected in blood, suggesting blood repertoires may reflect thyroid immune responses. No statistical method was used to fix the sample size in advance, and group allocation was not hidden from the investigators. A 13 V-J signature model separated ophthalmopathy from stable hyperthyroidism, with just over 85% sensitivity and 81% to 83% specificity in cross-validation and 80%/75% in testing. In validation, the model predicted progression to ophthalmopathy with approximately 71% sensitivity and about 72% specificity, a median of 6.5 months before onset.

This clonotype came up many times. Its antigen is unknown. No much larger clone exists at a distance of one base, and base qualities are not known. TCR beta CDR3 regions were amplified from RNA transcripts. The TCR CDR3 was subjected to a first round of RT-PCR using the HTBI primer set and the Qiagen OneStep RT-PCR kit. Libraries were constructed in a second round of multiplex PCR, after which size selection and purification were carried out. Paired-end sequencing of the libraries was performed with 100 bp reads on an Illumina HiSeq2000. The study's processing was this. SOAPnuke was used to process the raw data, with reads discarded if the reads contained adapters or uncalled bases, had a mean Phred below 15, or lacked an exact constant-primer or identifier match. COPE v1.2.5 was used to merge high-quality paired reads, and clonotypes were defined as unique nucleotide sequences. MiTCR v1.1 was used to align clonotypes to the IMGT TRBV, TRBD and TRBJ reference segments. The analysis included only V-J combinations with a frequency above 0.0001, which together covered over 98% of the repertoires. The TCS score was defined as F50 (clonal expansion) divided by E x V (chaos), with BLOSUM62-based TCRdist calculated between CDR3 peptides within each V-J. Welch's t-statistics and random forest reduced fewer than 550 V-J features to 13, which were used in a naive Bayes classifier (R e1071). TCRdb ran its own pipeline on the public reads, namely fastp trimming at Q25 and MiXCR clone calling, and kept in-frame beta chains. Each record represents a unique CDR3 protein, reported with the most common genes and DNA among its rows. What appears here as the V and J calls and clone size reflects TCRdb's work, not the paper's. Present in this sample are around 110,000 distinct CDR3 sequences, about 16% of which were seen just once. The ten biggest clones cover about 45% of the sample.

A patient counted as having stable Graves' hyperthyroidism if no progression to ophthalmopathy occurred over 18 months of follow-up. Hyperthyroidism patients were aged 18 to 65 years and newly diagnosed, with disease duration of less than 2 months. Patients with uncontrolled infections, other autoimmune diseases, pregnancy or lactation were excluded. Clinical symptoms, serum thyroxine and TRAb, thyroid ultrasound, and orbital computed tomography formed the basis for the diagnoses. PBMCs were isolated from more than 8 ml of fresh peripheral blood by Ficoll-Paque density gradient centrifugation. Total RNA was extracted with Trizol reagent, and quality was checked on an Agilent 2100 Bioanalyzer. The cysteine opens and the phenylalanine closes a CDR3 of 14 amino acids. Of the read, only the CDR3 DNA is kept; its 42 bases are in frame from base 1. Trimming leaves V shorter by 4 bases and J shorter by 6 bases, with the junction holding 9 bases beyond the gene matches. Per the germline V gene (reference sequence), DFQATT is the CDR1 and SNEGSKA is the CDR2.

The chain was built from TRBV20-1 and TRBJ2-7; TRBD1 aligns with 10 central bases. This TCR came from a woman aged 50 to 65 with Graves' hyperthyroidism. Input material: blood. The encoded CDR3 is CSAKRGDRGGEQYF. The sequenced DNA is TGCAGTGCTAAAAGAGGGGACAGGGGCGGCGAGCAGTACTTC.